The clone carrying this T cell receptor beta chain was detected once. The antigen is undetermined. This sample stems from a study of cytomegalovirus exposure and HLA in healthy donors. Points from the study as a whole: Around 160 TCR beta chains were listed as cytomegalovirus-associated. Trimming of TCR beta V- and J-genes showed a link, identified in a later analysis, to a missense DCLRE1C variant. In all likelihood, a cluster of highly shared sequence variants was a sequencing artifact.

Primers included in the PCR were 60 Vbeta and 13 Jbeta primers. The table came from immunoSEQ multiplex PCR; TCRdb's copy has only in-frame clones and leaves some out. The sample shows 90,000 to 120,000 clones, 70% to 85% of them seen only once. Trimming removed 4 bases from V and 2 bases from J, with 8 bases in between. Germline CDR1 is MNHEY and CDR2 is SMNVEV (reference sequence). The CDR3 is 13 residues long. This clonotype originated in a male donor in good health and CMV-seronegative. This rearrangement joins TRBV27 to TRBJ2-5, with D perhaps matching TRBD2 (5 bases). Material: PBMCs. The DNA of the CDR3 is TGTGCCAGCAGTTGGCGGGTGCAAGAGACCCAGTACTTC. Translation: CASSWRVQETQYF.